The rows below give T cell receptor beta chains drawn from one sample of a study of blood T cell repertoires in COVID-19. Profiling relied on immunoSEQ multiplex PCR, and the TCRdb table lists in-frame clones only, not all of them. The table shows fewer than 150,000 clones, with about three quarters occurring only once. Sequencing used peripheral blood. These receptors originate from a human donor with acute or convalescent COVID-19. The donor label of this sample is uncertain. CDR3s include the opening cysteine and the closing phenylalanine or tryptophan. D genes are given only for firm matches. A row's size may be missing; if present it is once, few, many or a size class.

cdr3_length j_call clone_size v_call d_call cdr3_aa cdr3_nt
12 TRBJ1-5 - TRBV7-8 - CASSNHGQPQHF TGTGCCAGCAGCAACCACGGGCAGCCCCAGCATTTT
15 TRBJ1-1 - TRBV28 - CASSPTPGVKAEAFF TGTGCCAGCAGTCCCACCCCAGGGGTGAAGGCTGAAGCTTTCTTT
15 TRBJ2-1 - TRBV5-8 - CASSLEQGLYNEQFF TGTGCCAGCAGCTTGGAACAGGGTCTATACAATGAGCAGTTCTTC
15 TRBJ1-1 - TRBV5-8 TRBD1 CASSSSGQMNTEAFF TGTGCCAGCAGCAGTTCGGGACAGATGAACACTGAAGCTTTCTTT
14 TRBJ2-5 - TRBV5-1 TRBD2 CASMRGGARETQYF TGCGCCAGCATGCGCGGGGGGGCCAGAGAGACCCAGTACTTC
16 TRBJ2-7 - TRBV7-2 TRBD1 CASSLHGTGVIGEQYF TGTGCCAGCAGCCTTCACGGGACAGGGGTAATTGGAGAGCAGTACTTC
14 TRBJ1-2 - TRBV7-9 - CASSPRGGMHGYTF TGTGCCAGCAGCCCCCGGGGGGGGATGCATGGCTACACCTTC
14 TRBJ2-7 - TRBV5-8 - CASSFRDKTYEQYF TGTGCCAGCAGCTTCCGGGACAAGACCTACGAGCAGTACTTC
15 TRBJ2-3 - TRBV11-2 TRBD2 CASSTSGGGTDTQYF TGTGCCAGCAGCACCAGCGGGGGGGGCACAGATACGCAGTATTTT
14 TRBJ1-6 - TRBV2 TRBD1 CASSDGTGRWTLHF TGTGCCAGCAGTGACGGGACAGGGCGGTGGACCCTCCACTTT
16 TRBJ2-2 many TRBV6-6 TRBD1 CASKKIGGADTGELFF TGTGCCAGCAAAAAAATAGGGGGCGCGGACACCGGGGAGCTGTTTTTT
16 TRBJ2-7 - TRBV3-1/TRBV3-2 - CASSQDERAFSYEQYF TGTGCCAGCAGCCAAGATGAGCGGGCGTTCTCCTACGAGCAGTACTTC
14 TRBJ1-6 - TRBV30 TRBD1 CAWGRDRGTSPLHF TGTGCCTGGGGCCGGGACAGGGGTACTTCACCCCTCCACTTT
15 TRBJ1-6 few TRBV18 - CASSPGTGGNSPLHF TGTGCCAGCTCACCCGGGACTGGGGGGAATTCACCCCTCCACTTT
16 TRBJ2-2 - TRBV24-1 TRBD2 CATSARTGRTTGELFF TGTGCCACCAGTGCCCGGACCGGGAGGACCACCGGGGAGCTGTTTTTT
12 TRBJ2-5 many TRBV6-2/TRBV6-3 - CASSYGKETQYF TGTGCCAGCAGTTACGGCAAAGAGACCCAGTACTTC
12 TRBJ2-2 few TRBV19 - CALVGGTGELFF TGTGCTTTAGTGGGAGGAACCGGGGAGCTGTTTTTT
18 TRBJ2-5 - TRBV10-3 - CAISESTRGGQLQETQYF TGTGCCATCAGTGAGTCGACGAGGGGGGGTCAACTCCAAGAGACCCAGTACTTC
14 TRBJ1-4 once TRBV5-1 - CASRVGARGEKLFF TGCGCCAGCCGAGTTGGAGCCCGTGGTGAAAAACTGTTTTTT
13 TRBJ1-3 - TRBV24-1 - CATKGNSGNTIYF TGTGCCACCAAGGGGAACTCTGGAAACACCATATATTTT
17 TRBJ2-4 - TRBV27 TRBD1 CASSPGGSGLAKNIQYF TGTGCCAGCAGTCCAGGGGGTTCGGGGCTAGCCAAAAACATTCAGTACTTC
13 TRBJ2-7 - TRBV30 - CAWSPDTHYEQYF TGTGCCTGGAGTCCCGACACCCACTACGAGCAGTACTTC
15 TRBJ1-2 medium-sized TRBV19 TRBD1 CASSIQPGGYYGYTF TGTGCCAGTAGTATCCAACCAGGGGGCTACTATGGCTACACCTTC
14 TRBJ1-3 few TRBV11-2 - CASSRELSGNTIYF TGTGCCAGCAGCCGAGAACTCTCTGGAAACACCATATATTTT
15 TRBJ1-5 - TRBV6-1 - CASSEEWELNQPQHF TGTGCCAGCAGTGAAGAGTGGGAGTTAAATCAGCCCCAGCATTTT